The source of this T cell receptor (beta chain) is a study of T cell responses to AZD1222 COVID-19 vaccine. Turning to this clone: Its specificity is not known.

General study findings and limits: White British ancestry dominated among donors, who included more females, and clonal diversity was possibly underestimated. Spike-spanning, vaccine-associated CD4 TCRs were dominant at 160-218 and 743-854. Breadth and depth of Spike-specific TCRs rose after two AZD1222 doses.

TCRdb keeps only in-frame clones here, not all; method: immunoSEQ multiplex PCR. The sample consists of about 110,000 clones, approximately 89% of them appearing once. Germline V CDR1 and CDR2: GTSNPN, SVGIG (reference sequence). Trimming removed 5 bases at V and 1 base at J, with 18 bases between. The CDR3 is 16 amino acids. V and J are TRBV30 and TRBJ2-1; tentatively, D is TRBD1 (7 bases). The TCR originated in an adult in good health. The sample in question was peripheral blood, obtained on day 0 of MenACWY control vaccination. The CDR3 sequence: CAWELSGGWSYNEQFF. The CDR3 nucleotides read TGTGCCTGGGAACTATCAGGGGGGTGGTCCTACAATGAGCAGTTCTTC.